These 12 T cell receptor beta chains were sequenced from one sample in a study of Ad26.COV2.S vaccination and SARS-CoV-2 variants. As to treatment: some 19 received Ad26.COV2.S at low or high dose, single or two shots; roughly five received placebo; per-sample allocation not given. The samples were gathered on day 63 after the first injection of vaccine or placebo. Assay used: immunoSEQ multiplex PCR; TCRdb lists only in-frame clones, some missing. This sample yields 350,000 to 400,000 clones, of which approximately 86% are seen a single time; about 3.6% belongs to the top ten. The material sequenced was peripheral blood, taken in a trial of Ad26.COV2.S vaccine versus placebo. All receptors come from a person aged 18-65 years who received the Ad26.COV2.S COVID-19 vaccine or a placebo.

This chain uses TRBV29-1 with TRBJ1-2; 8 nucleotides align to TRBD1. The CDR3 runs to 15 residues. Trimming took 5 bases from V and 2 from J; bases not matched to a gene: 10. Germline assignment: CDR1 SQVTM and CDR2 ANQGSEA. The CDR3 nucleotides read TGCAGCGTTAAACGCCCGGGACAGGAAAACTATGGCTACACCTTC. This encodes CSVKRPGQENYGYTF.

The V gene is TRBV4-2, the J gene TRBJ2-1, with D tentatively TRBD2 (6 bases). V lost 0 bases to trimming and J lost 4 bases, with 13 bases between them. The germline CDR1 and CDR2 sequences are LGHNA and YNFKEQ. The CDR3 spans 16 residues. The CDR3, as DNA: TGTGCCAGCAGCCAAGATCTTGGCGGGGCGTACAATGAGCAGTTCTTC. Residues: CASSQDLGGAYNEQFF.

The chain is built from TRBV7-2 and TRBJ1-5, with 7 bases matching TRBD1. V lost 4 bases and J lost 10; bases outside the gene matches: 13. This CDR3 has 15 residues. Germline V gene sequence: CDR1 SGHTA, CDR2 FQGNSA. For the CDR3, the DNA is TGTGCCAGCAGCTCAGGGGGGACAGCGGTGCACCCCCAGCATTTT. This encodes CASSSGGTAVHPQHF.

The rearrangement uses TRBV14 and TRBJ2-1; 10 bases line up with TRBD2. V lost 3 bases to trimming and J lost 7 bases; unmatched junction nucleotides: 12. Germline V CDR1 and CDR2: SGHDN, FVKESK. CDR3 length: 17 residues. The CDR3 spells CASSHPSGGPSDNEQFF. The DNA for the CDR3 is TGTGCCAGCAGCCACCCTAGCGGGGGCCCTAGTGATAATGAGCAGTTCTTC.

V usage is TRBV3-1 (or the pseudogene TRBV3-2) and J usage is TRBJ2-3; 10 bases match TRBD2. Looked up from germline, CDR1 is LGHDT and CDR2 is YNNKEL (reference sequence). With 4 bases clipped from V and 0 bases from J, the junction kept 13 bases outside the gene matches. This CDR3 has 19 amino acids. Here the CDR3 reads CASSPLGTSETTSTDTQYF. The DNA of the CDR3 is TGTGCCAGCAGCCCATTAGGGACTAGCGAGACTACTAGCACAGATACGCAGTATTTT.

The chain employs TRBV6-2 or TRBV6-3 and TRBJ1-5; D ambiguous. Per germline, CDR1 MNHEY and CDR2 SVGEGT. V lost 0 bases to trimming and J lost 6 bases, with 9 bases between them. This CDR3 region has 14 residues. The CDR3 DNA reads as TGTGCCAGCAGTTACTCGACGCCGCTTCAGCCCCAGCATTTT. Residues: CASSYSTPLQPQHF.

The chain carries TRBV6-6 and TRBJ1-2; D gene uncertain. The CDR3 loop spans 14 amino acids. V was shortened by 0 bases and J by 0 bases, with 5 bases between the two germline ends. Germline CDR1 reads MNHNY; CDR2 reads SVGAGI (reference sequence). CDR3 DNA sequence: TGTGCCAGCAGTTACTCGCCCGCTAACTATGGCTACACCTTC. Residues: CASSYSPANYGYTF.

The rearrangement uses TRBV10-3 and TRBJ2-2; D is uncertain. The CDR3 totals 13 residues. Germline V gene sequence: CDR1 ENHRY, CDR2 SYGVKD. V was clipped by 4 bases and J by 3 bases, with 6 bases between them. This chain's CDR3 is CAISGGYTGELFF. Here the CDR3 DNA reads TGTGCCATCAGTGGGGGATACACCGGGGAGCTGTTTTTT.

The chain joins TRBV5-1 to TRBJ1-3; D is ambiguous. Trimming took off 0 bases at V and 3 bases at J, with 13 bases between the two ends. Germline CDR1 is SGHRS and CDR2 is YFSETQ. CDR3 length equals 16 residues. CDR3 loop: CASSLVGPRVGNTIYF. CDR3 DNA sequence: TGCGCCAGCAGCTTGGTTGGCCCGAGGGTTGGAAACACCATATATTTT.

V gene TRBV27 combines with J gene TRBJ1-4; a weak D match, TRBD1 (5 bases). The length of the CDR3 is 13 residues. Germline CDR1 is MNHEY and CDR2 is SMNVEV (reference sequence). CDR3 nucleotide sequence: TGTGGCCCCCGGGGCAGTCATAATGAAAAACTGTTTTTT. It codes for CGPRGSHNEKLFF.

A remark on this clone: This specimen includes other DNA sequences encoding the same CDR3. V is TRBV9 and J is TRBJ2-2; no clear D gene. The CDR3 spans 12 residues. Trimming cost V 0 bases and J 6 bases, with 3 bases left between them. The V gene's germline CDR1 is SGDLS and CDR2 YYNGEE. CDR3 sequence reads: CASSVGPGELFF. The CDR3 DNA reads TGTGCCAGCAGCGTAGGACCCGGGGAGCTGTTTTTT. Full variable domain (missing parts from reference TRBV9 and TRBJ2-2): DSGVTQTPKHLITATGQRVTLRCSPRSGDLSVYWYQQSLDQGLQFLIQYYNGEERAKGNILERFSAQQFPDLHSELNLSSLELGDSALYFCASSVGPGELFFGEGSRLTVL.

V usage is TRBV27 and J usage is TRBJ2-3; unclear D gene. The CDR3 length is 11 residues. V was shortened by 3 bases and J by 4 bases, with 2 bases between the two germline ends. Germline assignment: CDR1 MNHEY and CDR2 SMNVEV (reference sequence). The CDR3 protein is CASSFADTQYF. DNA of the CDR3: TGTGCCAGCAGTTTTGCAGATACGCAGTATTTT.